This T cell receptor beta chain was found in a study of cytotoxic CD8 clonotypes in ibrutinib-treated CLL. Study-level information: Response material was collected after a median 12 months of treatment, range 6 to 36. Study-level points and caveats: Baseline clonality, above age-matched healthy donor levels, tracked circulating CD8+ T-cell counts. Clonotypes that were public were uncommon, and they contracted or stayed stable on treatment. Clonality rose at ibrutinib response and fell back toward baseline at progression.

Of note for this clone: Its cognate antigen is unknown.

The repertoire was sequenced with immunoSEQ multiplex PCR; TCRdb's copy has only in-frame clones and lacks some. This sample yields approximately 200,000 clones, of which over 55% are seen a single time; around an eighth belongs to the top ten. V lost 0 bases and J lost 0, with 17 bases in between. Germline loops: CDR1 SEHNR, CDR2 FQNEAQ (reference sequence). The CDR3 is 18 residues long. V is TRBV7-9 and J is TRBJ1-1; D unresolved. This clonotype was obtained from a human donor with chronic lymphocytic leukemia. Sequenced material: PBMCs, taken after 24 months of ibrutinib treatment. CDR3 region: CASSLAYRKTGMNTEAFF. DNA of the CDR3: TGTGCCAGCAGCTTAGCGTATCGTAAGACTGGGATGAACACTGAAGCTTTCTTT.